The 30 T cell receptor beta chains reported below all come from one sample, sequenced in a study of blood T cell repertoires in COVID-19 (dated by TCRdb to the early 2020s). Receptor amplification or capture employed the immunoSEQ multiplex PCR assay. In its TCRdb copy, this immuneACCESS table keeps in-frame sequences only and misses some clones. Where compared with another copy, unresolved V genes explain less than half of these, and the others have no known cause. This sample lists 85,000 to 90,000 clones; approximately 87% were detected once. Clones ranked in the top ten supply 0.85% to 1.2% of the sample. The source material was peripheral blood. The receptors shown here come from a human donor in a cohort sampled during active COVID-19.

This rearrangement joins TRBV10-1 to TRBJ2-3; D ambiguous. Germline V gene data show CDR1 as WNHNN and CDR2 as SYGVQD (reference sequence). Trimming cost V 5 bases and J 1 base, with 10 bases left between them. This CDR3 is built from 14 residues. Written as DNA, the CDR3 is TGCGCCAGCAGTACCCAATCGGGCACAGATACGCAGTATTTT. As protein: CASSTQSGTDTQYF.

The chain has TRBV15 and TRBJ2-5; 9 nucleotides align to TRBD2. Germline-derived CDR1 and CDR2 are LNHNV and YYDKDF (reference sequence). With V trimmed by 1 base and J by 5 bases, 14 bases remained unmatched. The CDR3 loop spans 18 amino acids. DNA for the CDR3: TGTGCCACCAGCAGAGGGGAGGGTAGCGGGGGCCTCATGGAGACCCAGTACTTC. The encoded protein is CATSRGEGSGGLMETQYF.

This clone was detected only once. The chain carries TRBV7-5 and TRBJ2-7; the D call of TRBD1 is as the table states it, not checked on the DNA. TRBV7-5 is marked as a pseudogene. This CDR3 has 19 residues. CDR3 nucleotides: TGTGCCAGAAGCTTAATTGGTAGCGGCAAAGGGGGCCTCTCCTACGAGCAGTACTTC. Translation: CARSLIGSGKGGLSYEQYF.

The chain is built from TRBV7-7 and TRBJ2-3, with 9 bases matching TRBD2. Germline V gene sequence: CDR1 SSHAT, CDR2 FNYEAQ (reference sequence). Trimming took 5 bases from V and 4 from J; bases not matched to a gene: 7. CDR3 length: 15 amino acids. DNA for the CDR3: TGTGCCAGCAGCCCAATAGCGGGAGAGGCAGATACGCAGTATTTT. It translates to CASSPIAGEADTQYF.

This clone was counted a single time. The rearrangement uses TRBV28 and TRBJ1-1; tentative D call: TRBD1 (5 bases). V lost 4 bases to trimming and J lost 5 bases, with 14 bases between them. CDR3 length: 14 residues. Per the germline V gene, CDR1 is MDHEN and CDR2 is SYDVKM. The CDR3 DNA follows: TGTGCCAGCAGTTACACGGGGGTGGGGACTGAAGCTTTCTTT. Amino acid sequence: CASSYTGVGTEAFF.

This chain uses TRBV2 with TRBJ2-5; 7 positions agree with TRBD1. The CDR3 extends over 13 amino acids. Germline V gene data show CDR1 as SNHLY and CDR2 as FYNNEI. V lost 8 bases and J lost 3; bases outside the gene matches: 6. The CDR3 sequence is CASDRENKETQYF. For the CDR3, the DNA is TGTGCCAGCGACAGGGAGAATAAAGAGACCCAGTACTTC.

Points on this clone: The same CDR3 can be traced to other DNA sequences in this sample. This rearrangement joins TRBV19 to TRBJ2-1; 9 nucleotides line up with TRBD1. CDR1 is LNHDA, CDR2 SQIVND, per germline (reference sequence). V lost 4 bases and J lost 9; bases outside the gene matches: 13. This CDR3 region has 16 residues. The CDR3 coding sequence is TGTGCCAGTAGTACCCCCCGGGACAGGGTCCGGGTTGAGCAGTTCTTC. It translates to CASSTPRDRVRVEQFF.

The gene calls are TRBV18 and TRBJ1-1, with D maybe TRBD1 (6 bases). CDR1 and CDR2 (germline): KGHSH, LQKENI. This CDR3 spans 15 amino acids. Trimming took 5 bases from V and 2 from J, leaving 15 bases between them. The CDR3 region is CASSTVRTDNTEAFF. CDR3 DNA sequence: TGTGCCAGCTCAACAGTACGGACAGACAACACTGAAGCTTTCTTT.

This chain joins TRBV7-2 and TRBJ2-7; the match to TRBD2 covers 8 bases. Looked up from germline, CDR1 is SGHTA and CDR2 is FQGNSA. Trimming removed 5 bases from V and 5 bases from J; junction bases left unmatched: 8. The CDR3 contains 14 residues. The CDR3 bases are TGTGCCAGCAGCACAGCGGGAGTCAAACACGAGCAGTACTTC. Protein sequence: CASSTAGVKHEQYF.

The chain couples TRBV30 to TRBJ2-6; a weak D match, TRBD2 (7 bases). Germline V gene lookup returns CDR1 GTSNPN and CDR2 SVGIG (reference sequence). Trimming shortened V by 5 bases and J by 2 bases, and 19 bases separated the two germline ends. The CDR3 is 17 residues long. The CDR3 sequence: CAWGGRATGPGANVLTF. The CDR3 DNA is TGTGCCTGGGGGGGGAGGGCCACAGGGCCTGGGGCCAACGTCCTGACTTTC.

In nucleotides, the CDR3 is TGTGCCATCACTGAAGGAGGGTGGGGATCCTACGAGCAGTACTTC. Amino acid sequence: CAITEGGWGSYEQYF. The chain links TRBV2 to TRBJ2-7; a weak D match, TRBD2 (6 bases). CDR1 and CDR2 from the germline V gene are SNHLY and FYNNEI. The length of the CDR3 is 15 residues. V shed 10 bases and J shed 1 base, with 20 bases lying between them.

This sequence joins TRBV10-2 and TRBJ1-6; D may be TRBD1 (6 bases). The V gene's germline CDR1 is WSHSY and CDR2 SAAADI. V was pared by 3 bases and J by 18 bases, with 18 bases between. The CDR3 has 13 amino acids. This chain's CDR3 is CASSDRSDSGSHF. The CDR3 coding sequence is TGCGCCAGCAGTGATAGATCGGACAGCGGGAGCCACTTT.

The rearrangement uses TRBV27 and TRBJ2-7; 7 nucleotides match TRBD1. The CDR3 runs 14 residues. Germline-derived CDR1 and CDR2 are MNHEY and SMNVEV (reference sequence). V shed 2 bases, J shed 4 bases, and the junction held 5 bases outside the gene matches. DNA of the CDR3: TGTGCCAGCAGTTTAAGACAGGGTTGGTACGAGCAGTACTTC. Encoded protein: CASSLRQGWYEQYF.

The chain recombines TRBV27 with TRBJ1-3, with 11 bases that match TRBD1. The CDR3 extends over 18 amino acids. Germline CDR1 reads MNHEY; CDR2 reads SMNVEV (reference sequence). V lost 6 bases to trimming and J lost 1 base; unmatched junction nucleotides: 11. CDR3 protein: CASRPGQGARFSGNTIYF. The CDR3 coding sequence is TGTGCCAGCAGACCCGGACAGGGGGCGAGGTTTTCTGGAAACACCATATATTTT.

This chain connects TRBV7-9 to TRBJ2-7; 7 nucleotides align to TRBD2. J was trimmed by 5 bases and V by 0 bases; bases with no gene match: 10. CDR3 length: 16 amino acids. Germline values: CDR1 SEHNR, CDR2 FQNEAQ (reference sequence). The CDR3 DNA is TGTGCCAGCAGCTTAGCAGCGGGGAGGAGGAACCACGAGCAGTACTTC. Residues: CASSLAAGRRNHEQYF. The whole variable domain, remainder taken from reference TRBV7-9 and TRBJ2-7, is DTGVSQNPRHKITKRGQNVTFRCDPISEHNRLYWYRQTLGQGPEFLTYFQNEAQLEKSRLLSDRFSAERPKGSFSTLEIQRTEQGDSAMYLCASSLAAGRRNHEQYFGPGTRLTVT.

The V call is TRBV5-5, the J call TRBJ1-3, with 10 bases lining up with TRBD1. Germline V gene lookup returns CDR1 SGHKS and CDR2 YYEKEE (reference sequence). CDR3 length: 16 amino acids. V shed 5 bases and J 1 base; nucleotides not matched to a gene: 6. This chain's CDR3 is CASRTGTGVSGNTIYF. CDR3 DNA: TGTGCCAGCAGGACCGGGACAGGGGTTTCTGGAAACACCATATATTTT.

V gene TRBV27 combines with J gene TRBJ2-1; 8 bases fit TRBD2. With V trimmed by 5 bases and J by 0 bases, 6 bases remained unmatched. Germline assignment: CDR1 MNHEY and CDR2 SMNVEV (reference sequence). CDR3 length equals 16 residues. This chain's CDR3 is CASSTPTSGSYNEQFF. CDR3 DNA: TGTGCCAGCAGTACCCCCACTAGCGGCTCCTACAATGAGCAGTTCTTC.

This sequence joins TRBV9 and TRBJ2-5; the match to TRBD1 covers 10 bases. This CDR3 is built from 14 residues. With V trimmed by 3 bases and J by 5 bases, 4 bases remained unmatched. Germline V gives CDR1 SGDLS, CDR2 YYNGEE. This CDR3 is CASSADRGLETQYF. The CDR3 bases are TGTGCCAGCAGCGCCGACAGGGGGCTGGAGACCCAGTACTTC. Complete variable domain (other parts from reference TRBV9 and TRBJ2-5): DSGVTQTPKHLITATGQRVTLRCSPRSGDLSVYWYQQSLDQGLQFLIQYYNGEERAKGNILERFSAQQFPDLHSELNLSSLELGDSALYFCASSADRGLETQYFGPGTRLLVL.

V usage is TRBV5-3 and J usage is TRBJ1-2; D is uncertain. TRBV5-3 belongs to the ORF category, with a function that is uncertain. Between the trimmed V and J ends, which lost 5 bases and 5 bases, there was a span of 16 bases. The CDR3 is made up of 14 amino acids. The CDR3 DNA sequence: TGTGCCAGAAGTCCCCTTAGCAGTGATTATGGCTACACCTTC. Its translation is CARSPLSSDYGYTF.

The chain joins TRBV3-1 (or the pseudogene TRBV3-2) to TRBJ1-2, with no clear D. V was clipped by 0 bases and J by 8 bases, with 10 bases between them. Germline CDR1 is LGHDT and CDR2 is YNNKEL (reference sequence). The CDR3 is made up of 13 amino acids. As DNA, the CDR3 is TGTGCCAGCAGCCAAGATTTCGGAGGGGGCTACACCTTC. Residues: CASSQDFGGGYTF.

The rearrangement links TRBV20-1 to TRBJ2-7, with 9 positions matching TRBD2. This CDR3 contains 14 residues. Germline V gene data show CDR1 as DFQATT and CDR2 as SNEGSKA (reference sequence). V shed 3 bases and J 3 bases; nucleotides not matched to a gene: 6. CDR3 amino acids: CSASLAGSFYEQYF. CDR3 coding DNA: TGCAGTGCTAGTCTAGCGGGAAGCTTCTACGAGCAGTACTTC.

The V and J genes are TRBV6-2 or TRBV6-3 and TRBJ2-1; 10 positions agree with TRBD2. Germline values: CDR1 MNHEY, CDR2 SVGEGT. Trimming removed 4 bases from V and 0 bases from J; junction bases left unmatched: 6. This CDR3 is 17 amino acids long. The CDR3 region is CASSSRTSGSSYNEQFF. The DNA of the CDR3 is TGTGCCAGCAGTTCGAGGACTAGCGGAAGCTCCTACAATGAGCAGTTCTTC.

The rearrangement joins TRBV24-1 to TRBJ2-3; 13 bases agree with TRBD2. CDR3 length: 18 residues. CDR1 is KGHDR, CDR2 SFDVKD, per germline. V lost 4 bases to trimming and J lost 9 bases; unmatched junction nucleotides: 15. The CDR3 protein is CATSDPGTSGIGRGTQYF. The CDR3 DNA sequence: TGTGCCACCAGTGACCCCGGGACTAGCGGGATTGGTCGGGGAACGCAGTATTTT.

The chain joins TRBV2 to TRBJ1-2, with D uncertain. The CDR3 contains 15 residues. In germline, CDR1 is SNHLY, CDR2 FYNNEI. Between the trimmed V and J ends, which lost 5 bases and 5 bases, there was a span of 18 bases. This CDR3 reads CASSHSNDPIYGYTF. In DNA form, the CDR3 reads TGTGCCAGCAGTCACTCCAACGATCCGATATATGGCTACACCTTC. The complete variable domain, with remaining parts taken from reference TRBV2 and TRBJ1-2, reads EPEVTQTPSHQVTQMGQEVILRCVPISNHLYFYWYRQILGQKVEFLVSFYNNEISEKSEIFDDQFSVERPDGSNFTLKIRSTKLEDSAMYFCASSHSNDPIYGYTFGSGTRLTVV.

The rearrangement uses TRBV24-1 and TRBJ2-5; TRBD1 matches at 12 bases. V was pared by 4 bases and J by 5 bases, with 7 bases of the junction left unmatched. CDR1 is KGHDR, CDR2 SFDVKD, per germline. CDR3 length: 16 residues. The CDR3 protein is CATSEWDRGLPETQYF. The CDR3 DNA reads TGTGCCACCAGTGAATGGGACAGGGGGCTGCCTGAGACCCAGTACTTC.

V gene TRBV18 combines with J gene TRBJ1-2; D may be TRBD1 (5 bases). The CDR3 has 15 residues. Germline lookup yields CDR1 KGHSH and CDR2 LQKENI. Trimming removed 5 bases from V and 4 bases from J, with 17 bases in between. This chain's CDR3 is CASSTGDGGGYGYTF. CDR3 nucleotide sequence: TGTGCCAGCTCAACGGGCGACGGGGGAGGCTATGGCTACACCTTC.

The chain has TRBV4-2 and TRBJ2-7, with 7 bases identical to TRBD2. V was clipped by 0 bases and J by 3 bases; unmatched bases: 11. The CDR3 runs to 17 residues. CDR1 is LGHNA and CDR2 is YNFKEQ in the germline V gene. This chain's CDR3 is CASSQEVTSAFNYEQYF. CDR3 in DNA: TGTGCCAGCAGCCAAGAAGTAACTAGCGCCTTCAACTACGAGCAGTACTTC.

V gene TRBV29-1 combines with J gene TRBJ1-2, with 7 bases that match TRBD1. With 5 bases clipped from V and 4 bases from J, the junction kept 4 bases outside the gene matches. CDR3 size: 12 residues. CDR1 is SQVTM, CDR2 ANQGSEA, per germline. The CDR3 bases are TGCAGCGTTAGACAGGGAGTCTATGGCTACACCTTC. This encodes CSVRQGVYGYTF.

CDR3 coding DNA: TGTGCCAGCAGCGAGCAGGGGGCACTTGAAAAACTGTTTTTT. Its protein is CASSEQGALEKLFF. The chain employs TRBV7-2 and TRBJ1-4; 8 bases are a match to TRBD1. The V segment lost 5 bases and the J segment 7 bases; nucleotides outside the gene matches: 6. The CDR3 covers 14 residues. Germline loops: CDR1 SGHTA, CDR2 FQGNSA.

This chain connects TRBV19 to TRBJ1-5; 10 nucleotides match TRBD1. The CDR3 consists of 20 residues. Per germline, CDR1 LNHDA and CDR2 SQIVND (reference sequence). Unmatched junction bases numbered 15, after V lost 2 bases and J lost 2 bases. The CDR3 reads CASSILAGGQGKRGNQPQHF. CDR3 bases: TGTGCCAGTAGTATATTGGCCGGGGGACAGGGGAAGAGGGGCAATCAGCCCCAGCATTTT.